This T cell receptor (beta chain) was sequenced in a study of identical twins. General study findings and limits: Interpretation of the results relied on cross-sectional statistical analysis and not on following the same donors. Insertion counts were lower in abundant cord blood beta clonotypes, a trend that memory repertoires did not show.

Each donor (without exception) was a healthy Caucasian. V was trimmed by 5 bases and J by 5 bases, leaving 6 bases between them. CDR3 length equals 11 residues. Germline CDR1 and CDR2: ENHRY and SYGVKD. Details on this clonotype: What it recognizes is unknown.

One entry per CDR3 protein, called by TCRdb with MiXCR from the 5' RACE reads. There are some 560,000 distinct CDR3 sequences in the sample; just under 10% occur only once, and approximately 3.2% lies in the top ten. This sample was shared with a second study, whose subject was yellow fever vaccine responses in identical twins.

This rearrangement joins TRBV10-3 to TRBJ2-5; D is undetermined. This receptor was taken from a young woman in good health. Sequencing used PBMCs. CDR3 bases: TGTGCCATCAGTACATTTGAGACCCAGTACTTC. Residues: CAISTFETQYF.